The rows below give T cell receptor beta chains drawn from one sample of a study of blood T cell repertoires in COVID-19. The method was immunoSEQ multiplex PCR; TCRdb's version includes in-frame clones alone and lacks a portion of them. This repertoire shows over 150,000 clones, more than 75% found once; its top ten account for around 16%. The sample was PBMCs or T cells enriched from blood (not recorded which). Receptor source: a woman between 50 and 59 years old who had recovered from COVID-19. Both conserved end residues are part of each CDR3. The order of the fields is J gene, V gene, clone size, CDR3 protein. Not every row has a clone size; where given, it reads once, few, many or a size class.

J: TRBJ2-1
V: TRBV7-2
size: .
CDR3: CASSLGADLYNEQFF

J: TRBJ1-5
V: TRBV2
size: .
CDR3: CASGTGVSNQPQHF

J: TRBJ2-1
V: TRBV7-3
size: .
CDR3: CASSLRSGGQGEQFF

J: TRBJ2-2
V: TRBV7-8
size: .
CDR3: CASSLGGGTGELFF

J: TRBJ2-7
V: TRBV5-4
size: .
CDR3: CASSSAYEQYF

J: TRBJ2-1
V: TRBV9
size: .
CDR3: CASSVVGDRNEQFF

J: TRBJ1-2
V: TRBV27
size: .
CDR3: CASSLLGGQGVGYTF

J: TRBJ1-6
V: TRBV28
size: few
CDR3: CASSLGQGASNSPLHF

J: TRBJ2-7
V: TRBV24-1
size: .
CDR3: CATSDPDSYEQYF

J: TRBJ2-1
V: TRBV5-1
size: .
CDR3: CASRTSGRNNEQFF